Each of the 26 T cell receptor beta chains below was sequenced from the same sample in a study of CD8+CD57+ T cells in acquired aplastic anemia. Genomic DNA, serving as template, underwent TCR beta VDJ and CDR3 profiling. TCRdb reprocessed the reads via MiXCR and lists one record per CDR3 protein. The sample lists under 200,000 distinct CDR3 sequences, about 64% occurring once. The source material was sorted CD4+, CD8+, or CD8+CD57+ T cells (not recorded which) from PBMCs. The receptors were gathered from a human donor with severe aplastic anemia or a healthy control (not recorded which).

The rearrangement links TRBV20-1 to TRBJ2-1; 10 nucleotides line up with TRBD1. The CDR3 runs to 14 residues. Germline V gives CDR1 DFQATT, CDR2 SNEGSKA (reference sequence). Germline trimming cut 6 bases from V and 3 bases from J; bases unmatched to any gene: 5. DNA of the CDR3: TGCAGTGCGACCAGGACAGGGGGCTACAATGAGCAGTTCTTC. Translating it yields CSATRTGGYNEQFF.

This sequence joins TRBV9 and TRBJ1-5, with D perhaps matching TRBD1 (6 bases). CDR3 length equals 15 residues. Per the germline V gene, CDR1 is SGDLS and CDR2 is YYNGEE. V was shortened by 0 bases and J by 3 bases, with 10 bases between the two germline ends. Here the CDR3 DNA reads TGTGCCAGCAGCGTAGTTCGGGACACCAATCAGCCCCAGCATTTT. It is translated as CASSVVRDTNQPQHF.

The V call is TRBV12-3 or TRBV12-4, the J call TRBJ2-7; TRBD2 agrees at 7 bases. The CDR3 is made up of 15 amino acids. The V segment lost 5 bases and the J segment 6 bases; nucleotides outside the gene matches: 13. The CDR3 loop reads CASSVHPLGGGEQYF. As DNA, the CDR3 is TGTGCCAGCAGTGTTCACCCCCTTGGGGGGGGCGAGCAGTACTTC.

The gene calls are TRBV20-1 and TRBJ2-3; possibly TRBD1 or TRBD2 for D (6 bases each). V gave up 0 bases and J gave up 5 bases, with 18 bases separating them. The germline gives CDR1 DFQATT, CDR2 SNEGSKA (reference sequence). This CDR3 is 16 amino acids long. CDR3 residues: CSAREEFTGARDTQYF. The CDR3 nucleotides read TGCAGTGCTAGAGAGGAATTCACGGGGGCGAGAGATACGCAGTATTTT.

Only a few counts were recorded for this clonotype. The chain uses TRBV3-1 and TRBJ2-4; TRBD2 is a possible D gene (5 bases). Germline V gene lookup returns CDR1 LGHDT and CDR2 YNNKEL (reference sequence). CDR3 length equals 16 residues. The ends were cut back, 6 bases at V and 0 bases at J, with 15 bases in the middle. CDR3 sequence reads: CASRLGYGLAKNIQYF. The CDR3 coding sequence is TGTGCCAGCAGACTTGGTTACGGACTAGCCAAAAACATTCAGTACTTC. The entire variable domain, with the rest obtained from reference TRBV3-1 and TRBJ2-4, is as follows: DTAVSQTPKYLVTQMGNDKSIKCEQNLGHDTMYWYKQDSKKFLKIMFSYNNKELIINETVPNRFSPKSPDKAHLNLHINSLELGDSAVYFCASRLGYGLAKNIQYFGAGTRLSVL.

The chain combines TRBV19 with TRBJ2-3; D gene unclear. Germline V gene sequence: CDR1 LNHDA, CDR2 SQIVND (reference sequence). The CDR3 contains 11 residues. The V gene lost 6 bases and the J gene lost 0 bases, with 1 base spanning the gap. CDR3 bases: TGTGCCAGTAGGAGCACAGATACGCAGTATTTT. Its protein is CASRSTDTQYF.

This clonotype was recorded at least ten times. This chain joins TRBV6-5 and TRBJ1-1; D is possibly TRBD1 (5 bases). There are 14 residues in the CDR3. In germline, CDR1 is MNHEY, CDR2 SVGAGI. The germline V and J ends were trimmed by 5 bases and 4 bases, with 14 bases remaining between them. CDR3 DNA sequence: TGTGCCAGCAGTCCCCTGGGGGTAGGCACTGAAGCTTTCTTT. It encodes CASSPLGVGTEAFF.

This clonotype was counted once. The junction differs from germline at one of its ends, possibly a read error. CDR3 residues: CASSEAVPMGSF. For the CDR3, the DNA is TGTGCCAGCAGTGAAGCTGTCCCCATGGGGTCCTTC. The chain employs TRBV10-1 and TRBJ1-2; D is unclear. The CDR3 runs to 12 residues. Per germline, CDR1 WNHNN and CDR2 SYGVQD (reference sequence).

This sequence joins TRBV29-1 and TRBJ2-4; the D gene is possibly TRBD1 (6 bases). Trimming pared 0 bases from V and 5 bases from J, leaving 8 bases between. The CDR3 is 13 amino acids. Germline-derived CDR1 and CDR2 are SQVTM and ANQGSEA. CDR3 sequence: CSVEEQGENIQYF. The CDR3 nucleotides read TGCAGCGTTGAAGAACAGGGTGAAAACATTCAGTACTTC.

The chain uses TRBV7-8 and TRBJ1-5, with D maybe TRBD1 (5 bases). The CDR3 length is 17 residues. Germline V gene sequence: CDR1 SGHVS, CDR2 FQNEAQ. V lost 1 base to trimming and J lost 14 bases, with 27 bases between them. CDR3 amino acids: CASSLEGLAGVIPHEHF. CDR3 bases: TGTGCCAGCAGCTTAGAGGGGCTAGCGGGGGTAATTCCCCACGAGCATTTT.

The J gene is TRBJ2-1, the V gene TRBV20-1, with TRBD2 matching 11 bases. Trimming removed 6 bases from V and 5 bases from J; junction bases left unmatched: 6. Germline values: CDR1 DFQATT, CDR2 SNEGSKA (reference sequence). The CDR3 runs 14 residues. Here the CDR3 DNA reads TGCAGTGCCGTAGCGGGAGGGCGGAACAATGAGCAGTTCTTC. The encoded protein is CSAVAGGRNNEQFF.

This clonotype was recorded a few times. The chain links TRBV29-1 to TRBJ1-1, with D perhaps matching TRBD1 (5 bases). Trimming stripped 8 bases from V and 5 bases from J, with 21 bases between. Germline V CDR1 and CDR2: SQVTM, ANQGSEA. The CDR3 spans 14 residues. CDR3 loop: CSTALRDSGTEAFF. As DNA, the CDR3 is TGCAGCACTGCACTCAGGGATTCGGGGACTGAAGCTTTCTTT. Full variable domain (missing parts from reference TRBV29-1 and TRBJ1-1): SAVISQKPSRDICQRGTSLTIQCQVDSQVTMMFWYRQQPGQSLTLIATANQGSEATYESGFVIDKFPISRPNLTFSTLTVSNMSPEDSSIYLCSTALRDSGTEAFFGQGTRLTVV.

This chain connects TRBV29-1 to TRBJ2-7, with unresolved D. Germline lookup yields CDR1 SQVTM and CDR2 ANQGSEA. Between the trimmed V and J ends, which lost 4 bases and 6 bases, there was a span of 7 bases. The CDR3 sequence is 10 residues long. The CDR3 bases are TGCAGCGTTGCAGACGCCGAGCAGTACTTC. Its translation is CSVADAEQYF.

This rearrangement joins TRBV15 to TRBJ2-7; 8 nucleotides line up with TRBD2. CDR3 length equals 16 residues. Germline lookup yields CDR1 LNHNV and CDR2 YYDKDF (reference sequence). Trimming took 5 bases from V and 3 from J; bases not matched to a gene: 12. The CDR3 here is CATSESGGSGGYEQYF. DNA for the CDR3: TGTGCCACCAGCGAGAGCGGGGGCTCGGGGGGCTACGAGCAGTACTTC.

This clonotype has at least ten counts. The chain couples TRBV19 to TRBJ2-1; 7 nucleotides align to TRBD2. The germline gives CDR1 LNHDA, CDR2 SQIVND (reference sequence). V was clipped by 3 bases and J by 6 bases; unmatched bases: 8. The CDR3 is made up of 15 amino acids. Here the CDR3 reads CASSILSTSINEQFF. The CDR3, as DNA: TGTGCCAGTAGTATCTTATCGACTAGCATCAATGAGCAGTTCTTC. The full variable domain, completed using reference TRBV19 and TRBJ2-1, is DGGITQSPKYLFRKEGQNVTLSCEQNLNHDAMYWYRQDPGQGLRLIYYSQIVNDFQKGDIAEGYSVSREKKESFPLTVTSAQKNPTAFYLCASSILSTSINEQFFGPGTRLTVL.

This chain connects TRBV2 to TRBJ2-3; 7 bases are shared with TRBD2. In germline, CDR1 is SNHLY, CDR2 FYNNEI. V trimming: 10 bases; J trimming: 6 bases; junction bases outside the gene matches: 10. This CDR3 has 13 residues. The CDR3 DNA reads TGTGCCACTAACCAGCGGGGCGGGGATACGCAGTATTTT. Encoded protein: CATNQRGGDTQYF.

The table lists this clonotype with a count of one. The CDR3 sequence: CASSLLDTDYGYTF. CDR3 bases: TGTGCCAGCAGCTTACTGGACACGGACTATGGCTACACCTTC. The chain joins TRBV11-1 to TRBJ1-2, with D possibly being TRBD1 (5 bases). Germline CDR1 is SGHAT and CDR2 is FQDESV (reference sequence). Trimming pared 2 bases from V and 3 bases from J, leaving 10 bases between. This CDR3 region has 14 residues.

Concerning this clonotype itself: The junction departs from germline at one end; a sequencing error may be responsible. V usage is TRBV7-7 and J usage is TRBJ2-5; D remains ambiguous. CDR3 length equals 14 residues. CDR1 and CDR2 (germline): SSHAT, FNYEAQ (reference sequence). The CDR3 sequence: CASSLVGEIETQYF. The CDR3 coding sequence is TGTGCTAGCAGCTTAGTCGGTGAAATAGAGACCCAGTACTTC.

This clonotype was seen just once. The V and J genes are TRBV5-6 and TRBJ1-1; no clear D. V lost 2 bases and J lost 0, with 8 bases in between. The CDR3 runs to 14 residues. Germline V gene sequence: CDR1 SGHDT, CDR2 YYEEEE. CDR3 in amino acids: CASSFFNVNTEAFF. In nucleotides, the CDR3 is TGTGCCAGCAGCTTTTTCAACGTGAACACTGAAGCTTTCTTT.

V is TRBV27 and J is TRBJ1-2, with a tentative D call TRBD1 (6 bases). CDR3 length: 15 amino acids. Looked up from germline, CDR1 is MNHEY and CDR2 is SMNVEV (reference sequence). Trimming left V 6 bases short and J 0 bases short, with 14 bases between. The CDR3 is CASRLYRTANYGYTF. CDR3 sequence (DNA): TGTGCCAGCAGGCTTTACCGGACAGCTAACTATGGCTACACCTTC.

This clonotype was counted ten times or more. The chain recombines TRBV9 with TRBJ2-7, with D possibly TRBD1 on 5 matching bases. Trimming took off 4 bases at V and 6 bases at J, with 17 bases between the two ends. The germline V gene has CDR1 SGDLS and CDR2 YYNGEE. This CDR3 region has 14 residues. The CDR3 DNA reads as TGTGCCAGCAGCCTCGGCTCAGGGTTCGTCGAGCAGTACTTC. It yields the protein CASSLGSGFVEQYF.

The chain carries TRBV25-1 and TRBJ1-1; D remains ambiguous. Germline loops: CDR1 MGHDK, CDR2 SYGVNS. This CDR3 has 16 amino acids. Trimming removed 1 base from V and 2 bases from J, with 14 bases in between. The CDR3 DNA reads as TGTGCCAGCAGTGAATCATACGGGGTGGATAACACTGAAGCTTTCTTT. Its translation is CASSESYGVDNTEAFF. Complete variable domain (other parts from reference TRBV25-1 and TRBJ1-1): EADIYQTPRYLVIGTGKKITLECSQTMGHDKMYWYQQDPGMELHLIHYSYGVNSTEKGDLSSESTVSRIRTEHFPLTLESARPSHTSQYLCASSESYGVDNTEAFFGQGTRLTVV.

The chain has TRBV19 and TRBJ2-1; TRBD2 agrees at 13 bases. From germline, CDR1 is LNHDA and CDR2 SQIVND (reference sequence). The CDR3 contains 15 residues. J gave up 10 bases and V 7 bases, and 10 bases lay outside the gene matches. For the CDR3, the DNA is TGTGCCAGTACCATCGGGACTAGCGGGGTACAGGAGCAGTTCTTC. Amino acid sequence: CASTIGTSGVQEQFF.

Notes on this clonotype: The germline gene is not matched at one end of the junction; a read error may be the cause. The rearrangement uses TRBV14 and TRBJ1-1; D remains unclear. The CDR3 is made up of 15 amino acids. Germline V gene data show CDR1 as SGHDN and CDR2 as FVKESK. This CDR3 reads CASSLWGGLSTGAFF. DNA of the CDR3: TGTGCCAGCAGCCTGTGGGGAGGGCTGAGCACTGGAGCTTTCTTT.

The CDR3 reads CSASFDRAGEAFF. CDR3 DNA: TGCAGTGCGTCATTTGACAGGGCGGGTGAAGCTTTCTTT. The chain links TRBV20-1 to TRBJ1-1; 7 bases align to TRBD1. The V gene's germline CDR1 is DFQATT and CDR2 SNEGSKA (reference sequence). The ends lost 6 bases at V and 7 bases at J; junction bases unmatched: 11. The CDR3 has 13 residues.

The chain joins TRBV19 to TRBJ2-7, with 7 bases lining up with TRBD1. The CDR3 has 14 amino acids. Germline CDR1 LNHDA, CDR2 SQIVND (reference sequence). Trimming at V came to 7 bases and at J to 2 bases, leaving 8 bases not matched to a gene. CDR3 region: CASKFGDSAYEQYF. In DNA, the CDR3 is TGTGCCAGTAAATTTGGGGACAGTGCCTACGAGCAGTACTTC. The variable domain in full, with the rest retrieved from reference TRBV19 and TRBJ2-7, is DGGITQSPKYLFRKEGQNVTLSCEQNLNHDAMYWYRQDPGQGLRLIYYSQIVNDFQKGDIAEGYSVSREKKESFPLTVTSAQKNPTAFYLCASKFGDSAYEQYFGPGTRLTVT.